The 16 T cell receptor beta chains reported below all come from one sample, sequenced in a study of shared clonotypes between healthy human individuals. The naive CD8 subset, CD45RO-negative cells positively selected for CCR7, excluded terminally differentiated effector memory CD45RA+ cells. Data came from immunoSEQ multiplex PCR; TCRdb stores just in-frame clones and leaves some out. The profile shows over 2 million clones, about 95% of them singletons. The material sequenced was naive CD8+ T cells sorted from blood. These receptors were obtained from a man younger than 30 in good health.

The CDR3 is CASSPFGTASYEQYF. In nucleotides, the CDR3 is TGTGCCAGCAGCCCATTCGGGACCGCCTCCTACGAGCAGTACTTC. The chain joins TRBV12-1 to TRBJ2-7. TRBV12-1 is deemed a pseudogene. This CDR3 comprises 15 residues.

Notes on this clone: This CDR3 is also generated by other DNA sequences in the sample. This rearrangement joins TRBV5-4 to TRBJ1-1, with 8 bases that match TRBD1. The CDR3 is 16 amino acids. The germline gives CDR1 SGHNT, CDR2 YYREEE (reference sequence). The ends lost 0 bases at V and 0 bases at J; junction bases unmatched: 4. This CDR3 reads CASSLAGGGMNTEAFF. The CDR3 DNA reads TGTGCCAGCAGCTTGGCAGGGGGCGGGATGAACACTGAAGCTTTCTTT.

The chain has TRBV28 and TRBJ1-1; maybe TRBD1 (6 bases). The germline V gene encodes CDR1 MDHEN and CDR2 SYDVKM. The CDR3 totals 14 residues. The V gene lost 6 bases and the J gene lost 5 bases, with 16 bases spanning the gap. Here the CDR3 reads CASSSSGGRTEAFF. The DNA of the CDR3 is TGTGCCAGCAGCTCAAGCGGGGGGCGAACTGAAGCTTTCTTT.

V usage is TRBV5-4 and J usage is TRBJ2-7; D might be TRBD1 (5 bases). The V gene's germline CDR1 is SGHNT and CDR2 YYREEE (reference sequence). The V and J ends lost 4 bases and 1 base respectively, with 9 bases between them. CDR3 length: 13 residues. The CDR3 is CASSGAESYEQYF. CDR3 in DNA: TGTGCCAGCAGCGGGGCAGAGTCCTACGAGCAGTACTTC.

The chain combines TRBV11-1 with TRBJ2-5; D is ambiguous. The CDR3 extends over 12 amino acids. V gave up 4 bases and J gave up 4 bases, with 7 bases separating them. The germline V gene encodes CDR1 SGHAT and CDR2 FQDESV (reference sequence). The CDR3 nucleotides are TGTGCCAGCAGCTCGACGTTAGAGACCCAGTACTTC. Its translation is CASSSTLETQYF.

CDR3 in DNA: TGTGCCAGCCAGAAGGAGACATCTTCGGTAGATACGCAGTATTTT. This translates into CASQKETSSVDTQYF. The V gene is TRBV2, the J gene TRBJ2-3; D unresolved. The V gene lost 8 bases and the J gene lost 5 bases, with 20 bases spanning the gap. The CDR3 covers 15 residues. Germline V CDR1 and CDR2: SNHLY, FYNNEI.

On this clone itself: The sample holds other DNA sequences that translate to the same CDR3. The genes are TRBV4-3 and TRBJ1-6, with unresolved D. V was cut by 0 bases and J by 9 bases, with 6 bases left in between. The CDR3 is 13 residues long. Germline V CDR1 and CDR2: LGHNA, YSLEER. CDR3 sequence: CASSQDSGSPLHF. The CDR3 DNA reads TGCGCCAGCAGCCAAGATTCCGGTTCACCCCTCCACTTT.

This chain uses TRBV6-9 with TRBJ2-1, with a weak D call TRBD1 (5 bases). Trimming removed 5 bases from V and 3 bases from J, with 8 bases in between. CDR1 MNHGY and CDR2 SVAAGI come from the germline V gene. The CDR3 is made up of 13 amino acids. DNA of the CDR3: TGTGCCAGCAGTCCGACAGACTACAATGAGCAGTTCTTC. It translates to CASSPTDYNEQFF.

This clone was found once. The chain combines TRBV27 with TRBJ1-5; no firm D call. CDR1 is MNHEY, CDR2 SMNVEV, per germline (reference sequence). CDR3 length: 15 amino acids. V was shortened by 6 bases and J by 6 bases, with 18 bases between the two germline ends. CDR3 amino acids: CASSPTARGGQPQHF. CDR3 coding DNA: TGTGCCAGCAGCCCAACGGCCCGCGGAGGTCAGCCCCAGCATTTT.

The rearrangement joins TRBV2 to TRBJ2-1; D unresolved. CDR1 SNHLY and CDR2 FYNNEI come from the germline V gene. Deletions cut 3 bases from V and 7 bases from J, with 4 bases between. The length of the CDR3 is 11 residues. DNA of the CDR3: TGTGCCAGCAGTGAGTTAAATGAGCAGTTCTTC. It yields the protein CASSELNEQFF.

Here the CDR3 reads CASSPPPGAGELFF. CDR3 DNA sequence: TGTGCCAGCAGTCCACCCCCAGGGGCCGGGGAGCTGTTTTTT. The chain employs TRBV6-5 and TRBJ2-2; D might be TRBD1 (6 bases). V lost 5 bases, J lost 6 bases, and 13 bases lay in between. The CDR3 is 14 amino acids. CDR1 MNHEY and CDR2 SVGAGI come from the germline V gene.

V usage is TRBV13 and J usage is TRBJ2-1; TRBD1 aligns across 7 bases. Germline V lookup: CDR1 PRHDT, CDR2 FYEKMQ (reference sequence). The CDR3 contains 16 residues. V lost 4 bases and J lost 7; bases outside the gene matches: 13. The CDR3, as DNA: TGTGCCAGCAGCTCCAACCCGACAGGGTTAGGGAATGAGCAGTTCTTC. It codes for CASSSNPTGLGNEQFF.

Only one count was recorded for this clone. DNA for the CDR3: TGTGCCAGCAGCGGTGGAACAGGGGTGATGGAGACCCAGTACTTC. Amino acid sequence: CASSGGTGVMETQYF. The chain carries TRBV11-2 and TRBJ2-5, with 7 positions matching TRBD1. The CDR3 spans 15 residues. V gave up 5 bases and J gave up 5 bases; unmatched junction bases: 11. Germline CDR1 reads SGHAT; CDR2 reads FQNNGV.

The chain combines TRBV9 with TRBJ2-3, with 7 bases that match TRBD1. V dropped 2 bases and J dropped 8; count of bases not matched to a gene: 5. This CDR3 contains 13 residues. Germline V gives CDR1 SGDLS, CDR2 YYNGEE. In DNA, the CDR3 is TGTGCCAGCAGCGTCGCACCAGGGGGTACGCAGTATTTT. Translating it yields CASSVAPGGTQYF.

Comment on this clone: Distinct nucleotide sequences in the sample also encode this CDR3. This sequence joins TRBV27 and TRBJ2-7, with D perhaps assigned TRBD1 or TRBD2 (6 bases each). This CDR3 has 15 residues. Germline CDR1 and CDR2: MNHEY and SMNVEV (reference sequence). Between the trimmed V and J ends, which lost 0 bases and 3 bases, there was a span of 12 bases. CDR3 DNA sequence: TGTGCCAGCAGTTTATCCGGAGGGGGAGGCTACGAGCAGTACTTC. Its translation is CASSLSGGGGYEQYF.

A word on this clone: The same CDR3 is also encoded by other DNA sequences in this sample. J is TRBJ1-3 and V is TRBV15; D unresolved. CDR3 size: 15 residues. Per the germline V gene, CDR1 is LNHNV and CDR2 is YYDKDF (reference sequence). V was clipped by 0 bases and J by 4 bases, with 10 bases between them. CDR3 protein: CATSRDLGSGNTIYF. Here the CDR3 DNA reads TGTGCCACCAGCAGAGATCTAGGCAGCGGAAACACCATATATTTT.